Listed here are 20 T cell receptor beta chains from one sample, sequenced in a study of blood T cells in healthy people across ages. A second PCR of roughly 7 to 11 cycles used a sample-barcoded 5' primer and a J-beta primer mix. TCRdb processed the 5' RACE reads anew with MiXCR; each CDR3 protein has one entry. The sample carries hundreds of thousands of distinct CDR3 sequences, more than 40% recorded once. Sequenced input: blood. Receptor source: a man aged 60-69 years in good health.

There are a few counts of this clonotype. The CDR3 is CSVEGSRGVNYGYTF. The CDR3 DNA reads as TGCAGCGTTGAAGGATCCAGGGGAGTGAACTATGGCTACACCTTC. This sequence joins TRBV29-1 and TRBJ1-2, with D possibly TRBD1 on 6 matching bases. Germline V gene sequence: CDR1 SQVTM, CDR2 ANQGSEA. The CDR3 is made up of 15 amino acids. V lost 1 base, J lost 2 bases, and 14 bases lay in between.

This sequence joins TRBV7-8 and TRBJ1-4; 9 nucleotides match TRBD1. The CDR3 runs 17 residues. Per germline, CDR1 SGHVS and CDR2 FQNEAQ. With 1 base clipped from V and 11 bases from J, the junction kept 14 bases outside the gene matches. The CDR3 reads CASSLDLPGQGLRKLFF. CDR3 nucleotide sequence: TGTGCCAGCAGCTTAGATCTACCGGGACAGGGCCTGAGGAAACTGTTTTTT.

The chain is built from TRBV6-2 or TRBV6-3 and TRBJ2-2; no clear D gene. Trimming cost V 2 bases and J 8 bases, with 6 bases left between them. There are 12 residues in the CDR3. Per germline, CDR1 MNHEY and CDR2 SVGEGT. The CDR3 reads CASSYDVGELFF. DNA for the CDR3: TGTGCCAGCAGTTACGACGTAGGGGAGCTGTTTTTT.

V is TRBV5-4 and J is TRBJ1-2; possibly TRBD1 for D (6 bases). The CDR3 loop spans 15 amino acids. Per the germline V gene, CDR1 is SGHNT and CDR2 is YYREEE (reference sequence). The V and J ends lost 1 base and 6 bases respectively, with 16 bases between them. Here the CDR3 DNA reads TGTGCCAGCAGCTTGCCCGATACAGGGACGGATGGCTACACCTTC. Its protein is CASSLPDTGTDGYTF.

The J gene is TRBJ2-7, the V gene TRBV9; D tentatively reads TRBD1 or TRBD2 (6 bases each). Germline V gene data show CDR1 as SGDLS and CDR2 as YYNGEE. The CDR3 has 18 amino acids. The V end lost 4 bases, the J end lost 3 bases, and 26 bases lay between the germline ends. CDR3 coding DNA: TGTGCCAGCAGCCGAGTCGAATCCGGGACGGGGGCCGTCTACGAGCAGTACTTC. Its translation: CASSRVESGTGAVYEQYF.

J is TRBJ2-1 and V is TRBV12-3 or TRBV12-4; 11 bases map to TRBD1. The end of the DNA is better explained by TRBJ2-7, so the J call may be wrong. The CDR3 is 16 amino acids. The CDR3 region has the DNA TGTGCCAGCAGACCCGAACTCGGGACAGGGGGCTACGAGCAGTACTTC. Protein: CASRPELGTGGYEQYF.

The rearrangement joins TRBV12-3 or TRBV12-4 to TRBJ2-5; TRBD1 is a possible D gene (6 bases). The CDR3 runs to 14 residues. Trimming pared 6 bases from V and 4 bases from J, leaving 15 bases between. CDR3 sequence: CASREQGLGETQYF. The CDR3 DNA reads as TGTGCCAGCAGGGAACAGGGATTAGGAGAGACCCAGTACTTC.

This chain connects TRBV4-3 to TRBJ2-4; 8 bases are a match to TRBD2. The CDR3 loop spans 13 amino acids. V gave up 4 bases and J gave up 13 bases; unmatched junction bases: 9. Germline loops: CDR1 LGHNA, CDR2 YSLEER. CDR3 DNA: TGCGCCAGCAGCCGCGGGAGGTGGGAGAGGCAGTACTTC. It codes for CASSRGRWERQYF.

This clonotype showed up just a few times. The chain carries TRBV7-6 and TRBJ2-1, with D perhaps TRBD2 (7 bases). Trimming removed 4 bases at V and 6 bases at J, with 13 bases between. The length of the CDR3 is 14 residues. The V gene's germline CDR1 is SGHVS and CDR2 FNYEAQ. Here the CDR3 reads CASSSTRGANEQFF. CDR3 nucleotides: TGTGCCAGCAGCTCGACACGGGGGGCCAATGAGCAGTTCTTC. Filled out from reference TRBV7-6 and TRBJ2-1, the complete variable domain reads GAGVSQSPRYKVTKRGQDVALRCDPISGHVSLYWYRQALGQGPEFLTYFNYEAQQDKSGLPNDRFSAERPEGSISTLTIQRTEQRDSAMYRCASSSTRGANEQFFGPGTRLTVL.

The chain couples TRBV7-2 to TRBJ2-1; 8 bases line up with TRBD2. J gave up 9 bases and V 4 bases, and 5 bases lay outside the gene matches. The CDR3 is made up of 13 amino acids. The V gene's germline CDR1 is SGHTA and CDR2 FQGNSA. The CDR3 nucleotides read TGTGCCAGCAGCTCTGGGACTAGTTTTGAGCAGTTCTTC. It encodes CASSSGTSFEQFF.

In this sample, this clonotype turned up once. The genes are TRBV11-2 and TRBJ1-4, with 10 bases matching TRBD1. This CDR3 comprises 14 residues. The germline gives CDR1 SGHAT, CDR2 FQNNGV. The V segment lost 4 bases and the J segment 12 bases; nucleotides outside the gene matches: 8. In nucleotides, the CDR3 is TGTGCCAGCAGCTCCGGGACAGGGGTGAGCGAACTGTTTTTT. Translated: CASSSGTGVSELFF.

The chain uses TRBV20-1 and TRBJ2-7; 12 positions match TRBD2. CDR1 is DFQATT and CDR2 is SNEGSKA in the germline V gene (reference sequence). Trimming at V came to 6 bases and at J to 7 bases, leaving 13 bases not matched to a gene. The CDR3 has 15 amino acids. The CDR3 reads CSATSLAGGLDEQYF. The CDR3 bases are TGCAGTGCCACTTCTCTAGCGGGGGGGCTAGATGAGCAGTACTTC.

V and J are TRBV25-1 and TRBJ1-2, with D hard to call. Trimming left V 3 bases short and J 8 bases short, with 16 bases between. Germline V gene data show CDR1 as MGHDK and CDR2 as SYGVNS. The length of the CDR3 is 14 residues. CDR3 loop: CASSEGGSAEGYTF. Written as DNA, the CDR3 is TGTGCCAGCAGTGAGGGTGGGTCTGCCGAGGGCTACACCTTC.

The chain couples TRBV12-3 or TRBV12-4 to TRBJ2-3; a possible D gene is TRBD1 (6 bases). V was pared by 1 base and J by 6 bases, with 11 bases between. The CDR3 totals 14 residues. CDR3 DNA: TGTGCCAGCAGTTTAGGAGTGGGGGCGGATACGCAGTATTTT. Amino acids: CASSLGVGADTQYF.

This clonotype appeared a few times. A junction boundary mismatches the germline segment, possibly from a read error. The genes are TRBV27 and TRBJ2-7; D call uncertain. This CDR3 region has 13 residues. Germline CDR1 is MNHEY and CDR2 is SMNVEV (reference sequence). The CDR3 region has the DNA TGTGCCAGCAGTGTATCGGTCCCCTACGAGCAGTACTTC. Protein product: CASSVSVPYEQYF.

This chain joins TRBV20-1 and TRBJ2-5, with TRBD2 identical over 9 bases. J lost 3 bases, V lost 0 bases, and 8 bases had no gene match. The CDR3 is made up of 16 amino acids. Germline V CDR1 and CDR2: DFQATT, SNEGSKA (reference sequence). Written as DNA, the CDR3 is TGCAGTGCTAGAGACTCAGACAGCGGGGGGAAAGAGACCCAGTACTTC. Translation: CSARDSDSGGKETQYF.

In DNA, the CDR3 is TGCAGTGCTAGAGATTTCGTCCAGGGTGGACAGACCCAGTACTTC. As protein: CSARDFVQGGQTQYF. The chain carries TRBV20-1 and TRBJ2-5; a possible D gene is TRBD1 (5 bases). Germline V gene lookup returns CDR1 DFQATT and CDR2 SNEGSKA (reference sequence). V was cut by 0 bases and J by 6 bases, with 17 bases left in between. This CDR3 spans 15 amino acids.

In this sample, this clonotype turned up a few times. This sequence joins TRBV14 and TRBJ2-1; maybe TRBD1 (6 bases). Deletions cut 1 base from V and 3 bases from J, with 10 bases between. This CDR3 is 15 amino acids long. CDR1 is SGHDN, CDR2 FVKESK, per germline. CDR3: CASSQGGLFYNEQFF. Written as DNA, the CDR3 is TGTGCCAGCAGCCAAGGGGGGCTTTTCTACAATGAGCAGTTCTTC.

The V call is TRBV29-1, the J call TRBJ1-5, with a possible D match to TRBD1 (6 bases). The V gene's germline CDR1 is SQVTM and CDR2 ANQGSEA. The CDR3 runs to 14 residues. V was pared by 7 bases and J by 4 bases, with 17 bases between. CDR3 protein: CSASKGDGNQPQHF. CDR3 in DNA: TGCAGCGCGTCCAAGGGGGACGGGAATCAGCCCCAGCATTTT.

The CDR3 here is CASSLLAGSYEQYF. The DNA of the CDR3 is TGTGCCAGCAGTTTACTCGCCGGTTCCTACGAGCAGTACTTC. The rearrangement links TRBV27 to TRBJ2-7; no clear D gene. Germline CDR1 is MNHEY and CDR2 is SMNVEV (reference sequence). V was shortened by 2 bases and J by 1 base, with 9 bases between the two germline ends. The CDR3 length is 14 residues.